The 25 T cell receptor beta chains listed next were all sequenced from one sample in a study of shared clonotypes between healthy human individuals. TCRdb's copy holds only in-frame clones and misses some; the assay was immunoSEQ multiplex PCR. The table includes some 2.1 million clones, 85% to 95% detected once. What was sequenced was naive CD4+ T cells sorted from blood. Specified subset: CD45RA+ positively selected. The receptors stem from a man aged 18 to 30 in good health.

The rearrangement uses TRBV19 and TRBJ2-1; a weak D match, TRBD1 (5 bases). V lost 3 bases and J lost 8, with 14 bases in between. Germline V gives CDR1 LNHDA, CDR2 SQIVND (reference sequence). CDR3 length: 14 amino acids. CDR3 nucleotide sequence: TGTGCCAGTAGTATTGGTGTCCAGGGCGATGAGCAGTTCTTC. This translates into CASSIGVQGDEQFF.

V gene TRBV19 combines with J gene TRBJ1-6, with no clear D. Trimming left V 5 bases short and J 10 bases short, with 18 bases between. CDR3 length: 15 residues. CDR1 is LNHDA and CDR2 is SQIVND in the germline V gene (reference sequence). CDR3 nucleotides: TGTGCCAGTAGTGAGACCGACTGGCCAGTATCACCCCTCCACTTT. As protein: CASSETDWPVSPLHF.

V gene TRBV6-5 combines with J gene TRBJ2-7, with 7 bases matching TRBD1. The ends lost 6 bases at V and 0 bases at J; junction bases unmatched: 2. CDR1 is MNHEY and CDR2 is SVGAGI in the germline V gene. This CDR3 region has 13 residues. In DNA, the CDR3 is TGTGCCAGCAGGGACAGGTACTCCTACGAGCAGTACTTC. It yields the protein CASRDRYSYEQYF.

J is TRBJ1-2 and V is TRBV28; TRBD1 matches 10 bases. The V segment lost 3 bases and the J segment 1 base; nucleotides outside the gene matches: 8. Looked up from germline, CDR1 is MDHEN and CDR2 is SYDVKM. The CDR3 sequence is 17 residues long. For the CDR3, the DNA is TGTGCCAGCAGTTTTTCTTATAGGGACAGGGGTAACTATGGCTACACCTTC. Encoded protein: CASSFSYRDRGNYGYTF.

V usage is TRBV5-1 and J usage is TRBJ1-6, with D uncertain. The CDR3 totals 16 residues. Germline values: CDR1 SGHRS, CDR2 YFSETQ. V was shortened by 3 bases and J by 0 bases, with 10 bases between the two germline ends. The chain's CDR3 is CASSSGSSSYNSPLHF. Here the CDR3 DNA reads TGCGCCAGCAGCTCCGGATCAAGCTCCTATAATTCACCCCTCCACTTT.

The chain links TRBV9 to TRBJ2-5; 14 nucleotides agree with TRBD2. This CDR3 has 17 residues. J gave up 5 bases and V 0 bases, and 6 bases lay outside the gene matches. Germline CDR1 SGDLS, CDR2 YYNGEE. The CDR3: CASSVDGTSGRLETQYF. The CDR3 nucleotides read TGTGCCAGCAGCGTAGATGGGACTAGCGGGAGACTGGAGACCCAGTACTTC.

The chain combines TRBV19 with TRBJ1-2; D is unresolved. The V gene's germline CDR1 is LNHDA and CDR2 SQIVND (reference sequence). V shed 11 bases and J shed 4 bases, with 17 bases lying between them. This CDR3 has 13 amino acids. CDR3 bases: TGTGCCTCTTACCCGGGCCTGGGCTATGGCTACACCTTC. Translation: CASYPGLGYGYTF.

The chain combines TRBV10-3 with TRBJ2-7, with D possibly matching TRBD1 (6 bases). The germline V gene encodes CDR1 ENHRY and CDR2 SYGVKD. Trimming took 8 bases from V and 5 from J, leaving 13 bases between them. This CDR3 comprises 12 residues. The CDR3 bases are TGTGCCATCGGTACAGGGATAAACGAGCAGTACTTC. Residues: CAIGTGINEQYF.

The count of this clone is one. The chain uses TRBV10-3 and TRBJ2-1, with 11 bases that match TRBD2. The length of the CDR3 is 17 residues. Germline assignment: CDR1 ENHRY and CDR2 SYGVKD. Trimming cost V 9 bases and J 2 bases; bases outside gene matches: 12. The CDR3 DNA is TGTGCCATTAGCTTATCTAGCGGGGGGTCGGCCTACAATGAGCAGTTCTTC. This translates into CAISLSSGGSAYNEQFF.

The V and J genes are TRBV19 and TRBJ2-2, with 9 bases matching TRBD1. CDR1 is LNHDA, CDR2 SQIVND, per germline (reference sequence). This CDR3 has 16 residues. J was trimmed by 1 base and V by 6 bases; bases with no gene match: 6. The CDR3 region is CASSPPGQGNTGELFF. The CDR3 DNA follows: TGTGCCAGTAGCCCACCGGGACAGGGGAACACCGGGGAGCTGTTTTTT.

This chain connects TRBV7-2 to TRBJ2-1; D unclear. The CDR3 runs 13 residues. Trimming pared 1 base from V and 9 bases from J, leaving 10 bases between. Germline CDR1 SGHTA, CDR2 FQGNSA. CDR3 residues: CASSLERNAEQFF. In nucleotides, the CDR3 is TGTGCCAGCAGCTTAGAACGTAACGCTGAGCAGTTCTTC.

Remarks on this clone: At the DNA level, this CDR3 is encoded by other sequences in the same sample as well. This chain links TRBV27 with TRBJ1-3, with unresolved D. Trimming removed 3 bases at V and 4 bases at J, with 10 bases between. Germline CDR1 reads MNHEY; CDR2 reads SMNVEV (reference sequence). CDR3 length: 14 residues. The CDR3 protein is CASSLRGSGNTIYF. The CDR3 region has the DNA TGTGCCAGCAGTTTGCGAGGATCAGGAAACACCATATATTTT.

In nucleotides, the CDR3 is TGTGCCAGCAGAACAATAAACTATGGCTACACCTTC. Amino acid sequence: CASRTINYGYTF. The chain employs TRBV5-5 and TRBJ1-2, with D uncertain. Germline V CDR1 and CDR2: SGHKS, YYEKEE (reference sequence). V shed 5 bases and J shed 2 bases, with 7 bases lying between them. The length of the CDR3 is 12 residues.

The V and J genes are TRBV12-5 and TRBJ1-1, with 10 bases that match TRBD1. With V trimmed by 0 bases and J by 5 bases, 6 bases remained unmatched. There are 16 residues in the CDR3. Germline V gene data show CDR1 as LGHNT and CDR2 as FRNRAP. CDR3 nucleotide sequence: TGTGCTAGTGGTTTGGTACTAGACAGGGGGCGGACTGAAGCTTTCTTT. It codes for CASGLVLDRGRTEAFF.

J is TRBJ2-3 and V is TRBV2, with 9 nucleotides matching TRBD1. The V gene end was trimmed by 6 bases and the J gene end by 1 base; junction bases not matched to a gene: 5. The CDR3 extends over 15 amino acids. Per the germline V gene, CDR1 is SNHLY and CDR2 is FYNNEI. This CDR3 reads CASRDRGTGTDTQYF. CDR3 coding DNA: TGTGCCAGCAGGGACAGGGGCACAGGCACAGATACGCAGTATTTT.

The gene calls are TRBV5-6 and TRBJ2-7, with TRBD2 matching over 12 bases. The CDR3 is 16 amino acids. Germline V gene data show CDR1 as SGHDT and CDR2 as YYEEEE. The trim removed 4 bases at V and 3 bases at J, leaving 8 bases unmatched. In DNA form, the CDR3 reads TGTGCCAGCAGCCCGAGAGGACTAGCGGGAATCTACGAGCAGTACTTC. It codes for CASSPRGLAGIYEQYF.

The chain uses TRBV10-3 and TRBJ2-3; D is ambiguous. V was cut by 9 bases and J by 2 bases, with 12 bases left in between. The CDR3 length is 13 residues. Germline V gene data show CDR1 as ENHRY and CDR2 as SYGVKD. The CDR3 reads CAIRVVDTDTQYF. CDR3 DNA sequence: TGTGCCATTCGGGTGGTAGACACAGATACGCAGTATTTT.

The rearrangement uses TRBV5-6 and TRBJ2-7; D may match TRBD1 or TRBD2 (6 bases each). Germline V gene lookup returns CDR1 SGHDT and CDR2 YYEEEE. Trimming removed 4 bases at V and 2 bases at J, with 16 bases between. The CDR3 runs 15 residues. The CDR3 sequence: CASSPTGAGTYEQYF. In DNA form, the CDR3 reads TGTGCCAGCAGCCCGACGGGGGCGGGAACCTACGAGCAGTACTTC.

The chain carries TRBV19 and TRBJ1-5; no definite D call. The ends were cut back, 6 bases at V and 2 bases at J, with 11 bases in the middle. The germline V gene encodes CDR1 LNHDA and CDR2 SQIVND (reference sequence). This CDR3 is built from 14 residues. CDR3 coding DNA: TGTGCCAGTAGAAACGTTTTACGCAATCAGCCCCAGCATTTT. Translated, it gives CASRNVLRNQPQHF.

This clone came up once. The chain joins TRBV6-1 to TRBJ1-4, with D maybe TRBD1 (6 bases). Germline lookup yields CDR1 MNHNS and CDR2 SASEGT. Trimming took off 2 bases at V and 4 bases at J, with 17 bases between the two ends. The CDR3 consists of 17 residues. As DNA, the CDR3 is TGTGCCAGCAGTGAACCGAGGTGGGGGCATAATAATGAAAAACTGTTTTTT. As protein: CASSEPRWGHNNEKLFF.

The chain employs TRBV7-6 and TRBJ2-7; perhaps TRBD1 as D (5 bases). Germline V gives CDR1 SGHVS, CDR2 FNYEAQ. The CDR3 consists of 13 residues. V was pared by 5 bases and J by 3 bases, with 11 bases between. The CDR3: CASSKYDSYEQYF. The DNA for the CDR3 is TGTGCCAGCAGCAAATACGACAGCTACGAGCAGTACTTC. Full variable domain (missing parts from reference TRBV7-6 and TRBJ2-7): GAGVSQSPRYKVTKRGQDVALRCDPISGHVSLYWYRQALGQGPEFLTYFNYEAQQDKSGLPNDRFSAERPEGSISTLTIQRTEQRDSAMYRCASSKYDSYEQYFGPGTRLTVT.

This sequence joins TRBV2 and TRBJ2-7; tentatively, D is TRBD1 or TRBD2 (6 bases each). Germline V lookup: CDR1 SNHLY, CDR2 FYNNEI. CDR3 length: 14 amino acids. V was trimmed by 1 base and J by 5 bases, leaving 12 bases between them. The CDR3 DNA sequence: TGTGCCAGCAGTGAAGACGTCGGGGGCAACGAGCAGTACTTC. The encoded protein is CASSEDVGGNEQYF.

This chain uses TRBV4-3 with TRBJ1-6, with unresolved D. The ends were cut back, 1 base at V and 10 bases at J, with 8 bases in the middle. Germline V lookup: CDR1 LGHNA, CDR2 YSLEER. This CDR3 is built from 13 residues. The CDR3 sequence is CASSQVSGSPLHF. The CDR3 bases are TGCGCCAGCAGCCAAGTCTCTGGGTCACCCCTCCACTTT.

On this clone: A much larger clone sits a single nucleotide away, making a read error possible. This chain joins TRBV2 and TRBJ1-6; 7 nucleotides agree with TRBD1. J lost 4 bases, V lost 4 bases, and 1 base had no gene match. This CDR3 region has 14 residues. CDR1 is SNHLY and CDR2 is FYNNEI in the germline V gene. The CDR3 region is CASSAGQYNSPLHF. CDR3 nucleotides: TGTGCCAGCAGTGCGGGACAGTATAATTCACCCCTCCACTTT.

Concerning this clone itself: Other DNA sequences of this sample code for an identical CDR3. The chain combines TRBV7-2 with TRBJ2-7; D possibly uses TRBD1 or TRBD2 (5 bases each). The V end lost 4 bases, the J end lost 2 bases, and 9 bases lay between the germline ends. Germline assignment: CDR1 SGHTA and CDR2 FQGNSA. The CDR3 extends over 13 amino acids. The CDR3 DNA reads TGTGCCAGCAGCTCTGGGACGACCTACGAGCAGTACTTC. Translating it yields CASSSGTTYEQYF.